This T cell receptor (beta chain) was found in a study of identical twins. General observations from the study: High-abundance cord blood beta clonotypes had fewer insertions; memory repertoires showed none.

V dropped 2 bases and J dropped 6 bases, with 19 bases sitting between them. Germline V gene data show CDR1 as SGHVS and CDR2 as FQNEAQ. The CDR3 extends over 17 amino acids. With respect to this clonotype: Its specificity is unknown.

Unique molecular identifiers were present on the cDNA, and a universal primer site came from template switching. TCRdb ran MiXCR on the 5' RACE reads and lists one entry per CDR3 protein. The sample yields about 570,000 distinct CDR3 sequences, 9.6% seen once. Donors were all healthy Caucasians. The same sample was also used in a study of yellow fever vaccine responses in identical twins. This second report adds: Vaccine T cell responses of twins reportedly seemed partly convergent and partly personalized.

The receptor was derived from a woman younger than 35 in good health. The V and J genes are TRBV7-8 and TRBJ2-2; TRBD2 is a possible D gene (6 bases). The sequenced sample was PBMCs. CDR3 coding DNA: TGTGCCAGCAGCTTACGGTTCGGGACTTCCTCCGCCGGGGAGCTGTTTTTT. Protein product: CASSLRFGTSSAGELFF. Together with reference TRBV7-8 and TRBJ2-2, the CDR3 gives the full variable domain: GAGVSQSPRYKVAKRGQDVALRCDPISGHVSLFWYQQALGQGPEFLTYFQNEAQLDKSGLPSDRFFAERPEGSVSTLKIQRTQQEDSAVYLCASSLRFGTSSAGELFFGEGSRLTVL.